The rows below give T cell receptor beta chains drawn from one sample of a study of blood T cell repertoires in COVID-19. Sequencing was performed with immunoSEQ multiplex PCR; in TCRdb, only in-frame clones are kept and a portion is missing. The sample lists a few hundred thousand clones; around four fifths were seen once. Sequenced material: peripheral blood. These TCRs come from a woman aged 45-65 years with acute or convalescent COVID-19. The CDR3 runs from the conserved cysteine through the conserved F or W. The D gene is left open where the match is weak. Expanded clones get a size class; other rows say once, few or many, or leave the size out.

-,TRBV7-2,TRBJ1-2,TRBD1,CASSLAPTGDGYTF,TGTGCCAGCAGCTTAGCCCCAACAGGGGATGGCTACACCTTC
-,TRBV5-4,TRBJ1-3,-,CASSSTVSGNTIYF,TGTGCCAGCAGCTCGACAGTCTCTGGAAACACCATATATTTT
-,TRBV30,TRBJ2-5,TRBD1,CAWSVTGGIETQYF,TGTGCCTGGAGTGTAACAGGGGGCATAGAGACCCAGTACTTC
-,TRBV5-5,TRBJ1-4,-,CASSLAGSFNEKLFF,TGTGCCAGCAGCTTGGCCGGGTCTTTTAATGAAAAACTGTTTTTT
once,TRBV7-2,TRBJ1-4,-,CASSLYPRGSEKLFF,TGTGCCAGCAGCTTATACCCCAGGGGTAGCGAAAAACTGTTTTTT
-,TRBV7-3,TRBJ2-3,TRBD2,CASSLASGMSTDTQYF,TGTGCCAGCAGCTTGGCTAGCGGCATGAGCACAGATACGCAGTATTTT
-,TRBV15,TRBJ2-3,TRBD2,CATSRTASGDTDTQYF,TGTGCCACCAGCAGGACAGCTAGCGGAGACACAGATACGCAGTATTTT
-,TRBV6-1,TRBJ1-1,-,CASSEAIDRNTEAFF,TGTGCCAGCAGTGAAGCGATTGACAGGAACACTGAAGCTTTCTTT
-,TRBV30,TRBJ1-5,TRBD1,CASGQGSFNQPQHF,TGTGCTTCCGGACAGGGATCATTCAATCAGCCCCAGCATTTT
-,TRBV19,TRBJ1-2,-,CASTPSDRPNYGYTF,TGTGCCAGTACGCCGTCTGACAGGCCTAACTATGGCTACACCTTC
-,TRBV3-1/TRBV3-2,TRBJ1-2,-,CASRYGGADYGYTF,TGTGCCAGCCGCTACGGTGGGGCGGACTATGGCTACACCTTC
once,TRBV10-3,TRBJ1-2,-,CAIRATENYGYTF,TGTGCCATTCGGGCGACAGAGAACTATGGCTACACCTTC
-,TRBV5-6,TRBJ2-3,-,CASSLPGDLEDTQYF,TGTGCCAGCAGCTTGCCGGGGGATCTGGAAGATACGCAGTATTTT
-,TRBV6-5,TRBJ2-1,TRBD2,CASRGLGLAGREQFF,TGTGCCAGCAGAGGGTTGGGACTAGCGGGTAGGGAGCAGTTCTTC
-,TRBV9,TRBJ2-3,TRBD1,CASSTGQSLVTDTQYF,TGTGCCAGCAGCACGGGACAGTCCTTAGTCACAGATACGCAGTATTTT
-,TRBV7-2,TRBJ2-2,TRBD1,CASSSGQGERELFF,TGTGCCAGCAGTTCGGGACAGGGAGAACGGGAGCTGTTTTTT
many,TRBV10-3,TRBJ2-7,TRBD2,CAISEFSGRDSYEQYF,TGTGCCATCAGTGAGTTTAGCGGGAGGGACTCCTACGAGCAGTACTTC
-,TRBV9,TRBJ2-1,-,CASSPNWDFSNNEQFF,TGTGCCAGCAGCCCAAACTGGGACTTTTCTAACAATGAGCAGTTCTTC
-,TRBV29-1,TRBJ1-5,-,CSVGRQDQPQHF,TGCAGCGTAGGCCGACAGGATCAGCCCCAGCATTTT
-,TRBV3-1/TRBV3-2,TRBJ1-2,-,CASSQGSGNTF,TGTGCCAGCAGCCAAGGGTCGGGGAACACCTTC
-,TRBV14,TRBJ2-3,TRBD2,CASSRLAGLSTDTQYF,TGTGCCAGCAGCCGACTAGCGGGGCTTAGCACAGATACGCAGTATTTT
-,TRBV11-2,TRBJ2-5,-,CASSLPYFETQYF,TGTGCCAGCAGCCTACCTTACTTTGAGACCCAGTACTTC
-,TRBV7-7,TRBJ2-3,TRBD1,CASRRDRGNGTDTQYF,TGTGCCAGCAGGCGCGACAGGGGAAACGGCACAGATACGCAGTATTTT
-,TRBV6-5,TRBJ2-1,-,CASSYSGAGYEQFF,TGTGCCAGCAGTTACTCTGGGGCCGGCTATGAGCAGTTCTTC
-,TRBV2,TRBJ2-7,-,CASKEEKAAYEQYF,TGTGCCAGCAAGGAGGAGAAAGCCGCCTACGAGCAGTACTTC
once,TRBV12-3/TRBV12-4,TRBJ1-2,-,CASAPTELYGYTF,TGTGCCAGTGCCCCAACAGAACTCTATGGCTACACCTTC
few,TRBV9,TRBJ1-2,-,CASSVTAYYGYTF,TGTGCCAGCAGCGTAACTGCCTATTATGGCTACACCTTC
-,TRBV4-1,TRBJ1-1,-,CASSLRELNTEAFF,TGCGCCAGCAGCCTCAGGGAATTGAACACTGAAGCTTTCTTT
-,TRBV7-2,TRBJ1-4,TRBD1,CASSPDRGANEKLFF,TGTGCCAGCAGCCCAGACAGGGGGGCTAATGAAAAACTGTTTTTT
-,TRBV27,TRBJ1-6,TRBD1,CASSGQGAYNSPLHF,TGTGCCAGCAGCGGACAGGGAGCCTATAATTCACCCCTCCACTTT
-,TRBV30,TRBJ1-2,TRBD1,CAWSSTGSGYTF,TGTGCCTGGAGTTCGACAGGGTCTGGCTACACCTTC
few,TRBV12-3/TRBV12-4,TRBJ1-1,TRBD1,CASSDRDLEAFF,TGTGCCAGCAGTGACAGGGATTTGGAAGCTTTCTTT
-,TRBV9,TRBJ2-7,TRBD1,CASSFSGGHEQYF,TGTGCCAGCAGCTTTTCAGGGGGCCACGAGCAGTACTTC
-,TRBV24-1,TRBJ2-5,-,CATSDSGSAGGETQYF,TGTGCCACCAGTGACTCCGGGTCGGCCGGCGGGGAGACCCAGTACTTC
-,TRBV6-5,TRBJ1-1,-,CASSRGDTEAFF,TGTGCCAGCAGCCGGGGGGACACTGAAGCTTTCTTT
-,TRBV19,TRBJ2-7,TRBD2,CASRENPGLAGGEQYF,TGTGCCAGTAGAGAAAATCCGGGACTAGCGGGAGGCGAGCAGTACTTC
-,TRBV25-1,TRBJ2-3,TRBD1,CASSLHSGTGGADTQYF,TGTGCCAGCAGTCTCCACTCCGGGACAGGGGGCGCAGATACGCAGTATTTT
-,TRBV28,TRBJ2-7,TRBD1,CASSLSDRSYEQYF,TGTGCCAGCAGTTTATCGGACAGGAGCTACGAGCAGTACTTC
-,TRBV14,TRBJ1-4,-,CASSYLRDSNEKLFF,TGTGCCAGCAGCTACCTCCGGGACTCTAATGAAAAACTGTTTTTT
-,TRBV19,TRBJ2-3,TRBD1,CASSMDRTLTDTQYF,TGTGCCAGTAGTATGGACAGGACCCTCACAGATACGCAGTATTTT
once,TRBV7-9,TRBJ1-1,TRBD1,CASSLGVGGESEAFF,TGTGCCAGCAGCTTAGGTGTAGGGGGCGAAAGTGAAGCTTTCTTT
-,TRBV5-4,TRBJ1-6,TRBD1,CASSSGVTGGAGSPLHF,TGTGCCAGCAGCTCGGGTGTTACAGGGGGCGCGGGTTCACCCCTCCACTTT
-,TRBV6-2/TRBV6-3,TRBJ2-7,TRBD2,CASSRPGLAGISYEQYF,TGTGCCAGCAGCCGCCCGGGGCTAGCGGGGATCTCCTACGAGCAGTACTTC
-,TRBV19,TRBJ2-3,-,CASSIDRRRDTQYF,TGTGCCAGTAGTATAGATCGCCGGAGAGATACGCAGTATTTT
-,TRBV30,TRBJ2-3,-,CAWSGGRETKYTQYF,TGTGCCTGGAGTGGAGGACGGGAGACAAAATATACGCAGTATTTT
-,TRBV7-2,TRBJ2-5,TRBD1,CASSVEGTGLETQYF,TGTGCCAGCAGCGTAGAAGGGACAGGGCTCGAGACCCAGTACTTC